The 7 T cell receptor beta chains listed next were all sequenced from one sample in a study of cytomegalovirus exposure and HLA in healthy donors. Primers: 60 Vbeta forward and 13 Jbeta reverse. Clones were sequenced by immunoSEQ multiplex PCR, and TCRdb holds only the in-frame ones, with some missing. The repertoire includes 110,000 to 150,000 clones, less than 90% of them detected once, and around 2.5% sits in the top ten. The sample consisted of PBMCs. The source of these receptors is a boy under 10 years old in good health and CMV-seronegative.

The chain is built from TRBV19 and TRBJ1-5; TRBD1 aligns across 7 bases. The V segment lost 7 bases and the J segment 3 bases; nucleotides outside the gene matches: 9. This CDR3 has 15 amino acids. Germline values: CDR1 LNHDA, CDR2 SQIVND (reference sequence). CDR3 sequence reads: CASKGAERANQPQHF. The CDR3, as DNA: TGTGCCAGTAAGGGGGCAGAGAGGGCCAATCAGCCCCAGCATTTT.

J is TRBJ1-1 and V is TRBV9; tentatively, D is TRBD1 (5 bases). The germline CDR1 and CDR2 sequences are SGDLS and YYNGEE. V shed 3 bases and J shed 3 bases, with 18 bases lying between them. This CDR3 spans 16 amino acids. This chain's CDR3 is CASSARIGGFDTEAFF. CDR3 in DNA: TGTGCCAGCAGCGCCCGAATCGGGGGGTTCGACACTGAAGCTTTCTTT.

In this sample, this clone turned up once. This chain connects TRBV6-5 to TRBJ1-2; perhaps TRBD1 as D (5 bases). The germline gives CDR1 MNHEY, CDR2 SVGAGI. V shed 7 bases and J shed 8 bases, with 11 bases lying between them. The CDR3 totals 11 residues. CDR3 sequence: CASNRGDGYTF. The CDR3 region has the DNA TGTGCCAGCAATCGGGGGGACGGCTACACCTTC.

CDR3 in amino acids: CASSRVSNYGYTF. As DNA, the CDR3 is TGTGCCAGCAGCAGGGTTAGTAACTATGGCTACACCTTC. The J gene is TRBJ1-2, the V gene TRBV6-5, with D possibly matching TRBD1 (5 bases). Germline lookup yields CDR1 MNHEY and CDR2 SVGAGI. CDR3 length: 13 amino acids. V was shortened by 6 bases and J by 1 base, with 9 bases between the two germline ends.

The V and J genes are TRBV4-3 and TRBJ2-1, with D uncertain. With 0 bases removed from V and 7 bases from J, the gap between germline ends came to 16 bases. CDR1 is LGHNA, CDR2 YSLEER, per germline. The CDR3 has 16 residues. As DNA, the CDR3 is TGCGCCAGCAGCCAAGATCGATTTCTTCGCGCGAATGAGCAGTTCTTC. This sequence encodes CASSQDRFLRANEQFF.

The V and J genes are TRBV18 and TRBJ2-3; 7 nucleotides align to TRBD2. The J segment lost 0 bases and the V segment lost 2 bases, leaving 8 bases of the junction unmatched. The CDR3 consists of 17 residues. Germline CDR1 is KGHSH and CDR2 is LQKENI. CDR3 sequence: CASSPVAGAPSTDTQYF. DNA for the CDR3: TGTGCCAGCTCACCAGTTGCGGGAGCCCCTAGCACAGATACGCAGTATTTT.

The rearrangement joins TRBV28 to TRBJ2-5; 7 bases align to TRBD2. J was trimmed by 1 base and V by 6 bases; bases with no gene match: 2. Germline CDR1 reads MDHEN; CDR2 reads SYDVKM. There are 13 residues in the CDR3. The CDR3 sequence: CASRPSGQETQYF. For the CDR3, the DNA is TGTGCCAGCAGACCTAGCGGCCAAGAGACCCAGTACTTC.